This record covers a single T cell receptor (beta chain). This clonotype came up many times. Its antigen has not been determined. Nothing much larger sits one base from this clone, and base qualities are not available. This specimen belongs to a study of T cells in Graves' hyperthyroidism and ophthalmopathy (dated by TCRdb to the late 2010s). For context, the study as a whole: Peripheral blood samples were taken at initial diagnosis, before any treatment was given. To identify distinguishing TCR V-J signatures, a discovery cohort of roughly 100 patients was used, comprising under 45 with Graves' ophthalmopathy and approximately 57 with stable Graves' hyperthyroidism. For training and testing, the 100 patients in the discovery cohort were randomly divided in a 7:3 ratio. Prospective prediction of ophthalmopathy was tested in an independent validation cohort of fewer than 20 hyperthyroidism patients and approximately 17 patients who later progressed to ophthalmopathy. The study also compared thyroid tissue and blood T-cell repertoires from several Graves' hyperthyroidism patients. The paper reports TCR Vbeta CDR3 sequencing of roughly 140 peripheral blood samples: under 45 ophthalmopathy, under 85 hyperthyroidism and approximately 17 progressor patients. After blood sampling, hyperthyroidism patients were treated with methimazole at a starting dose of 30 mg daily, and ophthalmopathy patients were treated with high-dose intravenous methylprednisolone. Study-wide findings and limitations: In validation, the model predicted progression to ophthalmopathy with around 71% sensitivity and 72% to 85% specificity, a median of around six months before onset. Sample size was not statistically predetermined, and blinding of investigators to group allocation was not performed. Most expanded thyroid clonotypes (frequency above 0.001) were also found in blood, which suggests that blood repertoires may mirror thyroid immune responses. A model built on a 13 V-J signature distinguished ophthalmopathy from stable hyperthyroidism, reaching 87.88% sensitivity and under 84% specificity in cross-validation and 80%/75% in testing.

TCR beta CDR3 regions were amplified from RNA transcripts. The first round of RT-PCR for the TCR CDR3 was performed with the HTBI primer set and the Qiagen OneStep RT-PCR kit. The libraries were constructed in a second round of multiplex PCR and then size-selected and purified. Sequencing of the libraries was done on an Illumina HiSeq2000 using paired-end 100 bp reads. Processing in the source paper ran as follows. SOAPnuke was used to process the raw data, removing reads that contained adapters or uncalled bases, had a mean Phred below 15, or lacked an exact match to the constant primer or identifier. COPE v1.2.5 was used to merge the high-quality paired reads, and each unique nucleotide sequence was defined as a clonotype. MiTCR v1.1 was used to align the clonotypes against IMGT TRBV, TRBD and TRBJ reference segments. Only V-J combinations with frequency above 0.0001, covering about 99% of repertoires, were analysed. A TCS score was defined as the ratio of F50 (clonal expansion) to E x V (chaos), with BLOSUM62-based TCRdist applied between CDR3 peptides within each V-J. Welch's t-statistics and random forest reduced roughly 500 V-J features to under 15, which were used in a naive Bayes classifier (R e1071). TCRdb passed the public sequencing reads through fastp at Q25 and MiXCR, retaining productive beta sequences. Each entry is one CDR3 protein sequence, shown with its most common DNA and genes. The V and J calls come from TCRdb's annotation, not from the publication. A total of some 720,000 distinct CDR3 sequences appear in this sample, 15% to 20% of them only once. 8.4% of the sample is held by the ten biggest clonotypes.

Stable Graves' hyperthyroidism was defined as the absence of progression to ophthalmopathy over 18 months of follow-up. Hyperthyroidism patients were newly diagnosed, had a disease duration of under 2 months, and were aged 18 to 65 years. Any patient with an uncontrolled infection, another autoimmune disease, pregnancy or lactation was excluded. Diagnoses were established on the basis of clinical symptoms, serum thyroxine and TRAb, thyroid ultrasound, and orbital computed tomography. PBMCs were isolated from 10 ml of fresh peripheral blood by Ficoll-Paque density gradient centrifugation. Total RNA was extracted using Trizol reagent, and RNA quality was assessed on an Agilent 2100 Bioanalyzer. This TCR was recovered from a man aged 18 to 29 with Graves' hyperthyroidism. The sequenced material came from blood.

The CDR3 sequence is CASSTPGANVLTF. The base sequence is TGTGCCAGCAGTACCCCAGGGGCCAACGTCCTGACTTTC. The rearrangement combines TRBV28 with TRBJ2-6; the D segment cannot be called with confidence. Via the germline V gene, CDR1 is MDHEN and CDR2 SYDVKM. The CDR3 has 13 amino acids, counting the end cysteine and phenylalanine. Kept here is only the CDR3 DNA, which spans 39 bases and is read in frame from base 1. V was cut back by 5 bases and J by 4 bases, leaving a gap of 6 bases between them.